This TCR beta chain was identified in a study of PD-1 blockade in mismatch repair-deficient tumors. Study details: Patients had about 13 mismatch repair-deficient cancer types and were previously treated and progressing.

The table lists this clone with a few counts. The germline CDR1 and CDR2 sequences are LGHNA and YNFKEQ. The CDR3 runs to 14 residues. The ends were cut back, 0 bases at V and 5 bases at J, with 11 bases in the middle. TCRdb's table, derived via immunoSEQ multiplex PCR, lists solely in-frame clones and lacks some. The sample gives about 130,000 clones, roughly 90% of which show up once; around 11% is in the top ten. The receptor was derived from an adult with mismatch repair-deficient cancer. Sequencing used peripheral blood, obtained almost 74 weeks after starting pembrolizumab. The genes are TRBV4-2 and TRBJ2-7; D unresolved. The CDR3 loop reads CASSQEATDNEQYF. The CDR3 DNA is TGTGCCAGCAGCCAAGAAGCCACCGATAACGAGCAGTACTTC.